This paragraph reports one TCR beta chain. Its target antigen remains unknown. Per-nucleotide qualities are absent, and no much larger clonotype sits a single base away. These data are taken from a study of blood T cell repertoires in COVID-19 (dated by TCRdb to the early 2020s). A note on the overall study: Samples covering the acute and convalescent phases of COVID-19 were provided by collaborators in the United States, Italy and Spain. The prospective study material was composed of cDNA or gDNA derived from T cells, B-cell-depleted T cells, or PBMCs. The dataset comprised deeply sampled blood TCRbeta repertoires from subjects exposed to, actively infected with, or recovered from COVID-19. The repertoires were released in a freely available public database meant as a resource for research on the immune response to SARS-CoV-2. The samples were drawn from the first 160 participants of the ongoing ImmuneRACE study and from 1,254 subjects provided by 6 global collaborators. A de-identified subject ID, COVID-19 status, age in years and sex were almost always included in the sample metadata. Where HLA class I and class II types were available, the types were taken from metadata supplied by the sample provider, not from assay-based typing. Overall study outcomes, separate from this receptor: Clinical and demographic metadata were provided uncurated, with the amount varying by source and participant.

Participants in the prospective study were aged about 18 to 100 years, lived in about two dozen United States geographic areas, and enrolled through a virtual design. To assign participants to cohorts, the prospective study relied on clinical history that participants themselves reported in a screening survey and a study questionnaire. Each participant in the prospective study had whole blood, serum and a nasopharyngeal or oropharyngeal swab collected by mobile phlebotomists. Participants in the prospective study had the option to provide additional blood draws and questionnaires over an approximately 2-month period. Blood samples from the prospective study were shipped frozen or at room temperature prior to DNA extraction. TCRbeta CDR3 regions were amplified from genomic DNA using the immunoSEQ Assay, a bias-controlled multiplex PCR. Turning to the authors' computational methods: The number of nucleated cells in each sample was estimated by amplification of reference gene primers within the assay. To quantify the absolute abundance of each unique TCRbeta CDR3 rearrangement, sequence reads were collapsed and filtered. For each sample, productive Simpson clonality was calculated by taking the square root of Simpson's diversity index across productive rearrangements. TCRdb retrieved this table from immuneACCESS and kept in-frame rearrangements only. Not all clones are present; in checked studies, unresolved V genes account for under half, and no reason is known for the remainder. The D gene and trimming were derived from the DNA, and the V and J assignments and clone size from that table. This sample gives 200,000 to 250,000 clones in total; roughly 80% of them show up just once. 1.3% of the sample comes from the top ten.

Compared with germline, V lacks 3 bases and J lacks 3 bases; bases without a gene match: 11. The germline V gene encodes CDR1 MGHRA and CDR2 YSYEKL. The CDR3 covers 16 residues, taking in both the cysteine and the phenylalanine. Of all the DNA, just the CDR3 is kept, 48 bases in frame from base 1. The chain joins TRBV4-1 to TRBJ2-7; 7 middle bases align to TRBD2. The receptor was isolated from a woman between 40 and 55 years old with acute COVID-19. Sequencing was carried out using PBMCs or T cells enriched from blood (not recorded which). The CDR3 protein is CASSQEGLPSGYEQYF. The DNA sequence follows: TGCGCCAGCAGCCAGGAGGGACTACCCTCGGGCTACGAGCAGTACTTC.